The 31 T cell receptor beta chains presented below share a single source sample, sequenced in a study of T-cell memory formation after mild COVID-19. From the 5' RACE reads, TCRdb called clonotypes with MiXCR, one entry per CDR3 protein. The sample lists 120,000 to 150,000 distinct CDR3 sequences, 14% to 15% occurring once. What was sequenced was PBMCs or a T cell subset sorted from them (not recorded which). The origin of the receptors is an adult woman who had mild COVID-19 (a few samples of this study predate the infection). Cell type and time point are not known.

The chain combines TRBV9 with TRBJ2-1, with 8 bases fitting TRBD2. The CDR3 is made up of 16 amino acids. The germline V gene has CDR1 SGDLS and CDR2 YYNGEE. J was trimmed by 4 bases and V by 0 bases; bases with no gene match: 6. The CDR3 here is CASSVGLAGKYNEQFF. In nucleotides, the CDR3 is TGTGCCAGCAGCGTAGGGTTAGCGGGAAAGTACAATGAGCAGTTCTTC.

This clonotype was seen ten or more times. The V gene is TRBV4-3, the J gene TRBJ2-2, with D tentatively TRBD2 (7 bases). Per germline, CDR1 LGHNA and CDR2 YSLEER. V was pared by 2 bases and J by 7 bases, with 11 bases between. The CDR3 extends over 14 amino acids. In nucleotides, the CDR3 is TGCGCCAGCAGCCAACGGGGAGGGGGCGGGGAGCTGTTTTTT. Translating it yields CASSQRGGGGELFF.

This clonotype was seen a handful of times. The chain combines TRBV15 with TRBJ2-3, with D maybe TRBD1 (6 bases). Per the germline V gene, CDR1 is LNHNV and CDR2 is YYDKDF (reference sequence). V lost 2 bases and J 1 base, leaving 16 bases between the germline ends. The length of the CDR3 is 17 residues. The CDR3 coding sequence is TGTGCCACCAGCAGATTTGCGCCAGGGGTGGGCACAGATACGCAGTATTTT. This encodes CATSRFAPGVGTDTQYF. The full variable domain, its missing parts supplied by reference TRBV15 and TRBJ2-3, is DAMVIQNPRYQVTQFGKPVTLSCSQTLNHNVMYWYQQKSSQAPKLLFHYYDKDFNNEADTPDNFQSRRPNTSFCFLDIRSPGLGDTAMYLCATSRFAPGVGTDTQYFGPGTRLTVL.

This clonotype was detected a few times. The chain joins TRBV7-3 to TRBJ2-1, with 8 bases that match TRBD1. The ends lost 1 base at V and 0 bases at J; junction bases unmatched: 8. The length of the CDR3 is 18 residues. Looked up from germline, CDR1 is SGHTA and CDR2 is FQGTGA. The CDR3 sequence: CASSLMWITGGSYNEQFF. The CDR3 DNA reads TGTGCCAGCAGCTTAATGTGGATAACAGGGGGCTCCTACAATGAGCAGTTCTTC.

The CDR3 loop is CSVPGTVSLTDTQYF. Written as DNA, the CDR3 is TGCAGCGTTCCCGGGACAGTTAGCCTCACAGATACGCAGTATTTT. The rearrangement uses TRBV29-1 and TRBJ2-3; 7 bases match TRBD1. J lost 2 bases, V lost 5 bases, and 10 bases had no gene match. Germline loops: CDR1 SQVTM, CDR2 ANQGSEA. The CDR3 sequence is 15 residues long.

The J gene is TRBJ2-5, the V gene TRBV4-3, with 7 bases matching TRBD2. V shed 1 base, J shed 0 bases, and the junction held 8 bases outside the gene matches. CDR1 LGHNA and CDR2 YSLEER come from the germline V gene. The CDR3 totals 17 residues. The CDR3 protein is CASSQALGGSHQETQYF. CDR3 in DNA: TGCGCCAGCAGCCAAGCTTTGGGCGGGAGCCACCAAGAGACCCAGTACTTC.

This clonotype occurred a few times. The V and J genes are TRBV6-2 or TRBV6-3 and TRBJ1-1; D is ambiguous. The CDR3 covers 13 residues. Germline values: CDR1 MNHEY, CDR2 SVGEGT. Trimming removed 8 bases at V and 1 base at J, with 11 bases between. The CDR3 bases are TGTGCCAGCGCCCACACGGAGAACACTGAAGCTTTCTTT. Encoded protein: CASAHTENTEAFF.

The sample holds a few counts of this clonotype. The chain couples TRBV7-9 to TRBJ1-1, with a tentative D call TRBD1 (6 bases). Germline V gives CDR1 SEHNR, CDR2 FQNEAQ (reference sequence). The CDR3 runs 14 residues. V dropped 7 bases and J dropped 1 base, with 13 bases sitting between them. CDR3 sequence: CASTPGAGNTEAFF. DNA for the CDR3: TGTGCCAGCACTCCAGGGGCGGGGAACACTGAAGCTTTCTTT.

This clonotype showed up many times. The chain couples TRBV27 to TRBJ2-2; 11 nucleotides match TRBD2. The germline CDR1 and CDR2 sequences are MNHEY and SMNVEV (reference sequence). Germline trimming cut 2 bases from V and 8 bases from J; bases unmatched to any gene: 10. The CDR3 extends over 17 amino acids. CDR3 DNA: TGTGCCAGCAGTTTAACTAGCGGGAGCCTAAATGTTGGGGAGCTGTTTTTT. Translating it yields CASSLTSGSLNVGELFF.

This clonotype came up a few times. V is TRBV5-1 and J is TRBJ1-1, with D unresolved. CDR3 length equals 15 residues. Germline CDR1 SGHRS, CDR2 YFSETQ. V lost 0 bases, J lost 8 bases, and 17 bases lay in between. The DNA of the CDR3 is TGCGCCAGCAGCTTGGTAGGACCATCCTCCGCAGAAGCTTTCTTT. Its protein is CASSLVGPSSAEAFF.

Many counts were recorded for this clonotype. The chain carries TRBV5-1 and TRBJ2-1; D is unclear. The CDR3 totals 11 residues. Germline V gene data show CDR1 as SGHRS and CDR2 as YFSETQ. V lost 7 bases, J lost 7 bases, and 9 bases lay in between. The DNA of the CDR3 is TGCGCCAGCGGGCTGAGGAATGAGCAGTTCTTC. Encoded protein: CASGLRNEQFF. The full variable domain, with the rest looked up from reference TRBV5-1 and TRBJ2-1, is KAGVTQTPRYLIKTRGQQVTLSCSPISGHRSVSWYQQTPGQGLQFLFEYFSETQRNKGNFPGRFSGRQFSNSRSEMNVSTLELGDSALYLCASGLRNEQFFGPGTRLTVL.

This clonotype showed up just a few times. The rearrangement links TRBV7-8 to TRBJ2-7; perhaps D is TRBD1 or TRBD2 (6 bases each). Germline lookup yields CDR1 SGHVS and CDR2 FQNEAQ. Trimming stripped 3 bases from V and 3 bases from J, with 15 bases between. The CDR3 has 15 amino acids. The CDR3, as DNA: TGTGCCAGCAGCTTTTCCCGGGGGCTATTCTACGAGCAGTACTTC. Residues: CASSFSRGLFYEQYF.

The CDR3 is CASSLLGRSTSYEQYF. The CDR3 nucleotides are TGCGCCAGCAGCTTGTTGGGCCGATCCACCTCCTACGAGCAGTACTTC. The chain is built from TRBV5-1 and TRBJ2-7; D not certain. Trimming stripped 1 base from V and 0 bases from J, with 14 bases between. The CDR3 spans 16 residues. Germline V gives CDR1 SGHRS, CDR2 YFSETQ.

J is TRBJ1-2 and V is TRBV6-5; possible D gene TRBD1, 6 bases. The CDR3 extends over 14 amino acids. The germline gives CDR1 MNHEY, CDR2 SVGAGI. Trimming took 6 bases from V and 0 from J, leaving 11 bases between them. The CDR3 sequence: CASRYRVPNYGYTF. CDR3 DNA sequence: TGTGCCAGCAGATACAGGGTCCCTAACTATGGCTACACCTTC.

This clonotype was detected ten times or more. This chain links TRBV7-9 with TRBJ2-7; D call uncertain. The CDR3 has 15 residues. Germline loops: CDR1 SEHNR, CDR2 FQNEAQ (reference sequence). The V end lost 1 base, the J end lost 2 bases, and 12 bases lay between the germline ends. CDR3 DNA sequence: TGTGCCAGCAGCTTAGTAAAGGGCCCCACCTACGAGCAGTACTTC. It codes for CASSLVKGPTYEQYF.

This clonotype has a handful of counts. V and J are TRBV4-2 and TRBJ2-7; D may be TRBD2 (5 bases). The CDR3 has 17 residues. V was clipped by 0 bases and J by 4 bases, with 19 bases between them. CDR1 and CDR2 from the germline V gene are LGHNA and YNFKEQ. Here the CDR3 reads CASSQETRAAPSYEQYF. CDR3 nucleotides: TGTGCCAGCAGCCAAGAGACGCGGGCGGCCCCATCTTACGAGCAGTACTTC.

This clonotype has just a few counts. V gene TRBV5-6 combines with J gene TRBJ2-7; D not resolved. The germline V gene encodes CDR1 SGHDT and CDR2 YYEEEE. The V end was cut by 0 bases, the J end by 3 bases, with 13 bases between. The CDR3 length is 15 residues. Written as DNA, the CDR3 is TGTGCCAGCAGCTTGGGTGACACGTTAATCTACGAGCAGTACTTC. It is translated as CASSLGDTLIYEQYF.

Only a few counts were recorded for this clonotype. The gene calls are TRBV12-3 or TRBV12-4 and TRBJ2-1; tentatively, D is TRBD1 (5 bases). V gave up 3 bases and J gave up 6 bases, with 9 bases separating them. The CDR3 spans 13 residues. The CDR3 protein is CASSLPQGNEQFF. CDR3 DNA sequence: TGTGCCAGCAGTTTGCCTCAGGGCAATGAGCAGTTCTTC.

The sample holds a few counts of this clonotype. The chain carries TRBV5-1 and TRBJ2-7; D uncertain. CDR3 length equals 14 residues. CDR1 and CDR2 (germline): SGHRS, YFSETQ. V lost 0 bases and J lost 5, with 12 bases in between. This CDR3 is CASSLVGKVHEQYF. DNA for the CDR3: TGCGCCAGCAGCTTGGTGGGAAAGGTCCACGAGCAGTACTTC.

The chain recombines TRBV29-1 with TRBJ2-1; D remains ambiguous. This CDR3 has 13 amino acids. In germline, CDR1 is SQVTM, CDR2 ANQGSEA. Trimming shortened V by 3 bases and J by 7 bases, and 13 bases separated the two germline ends. The CDR3 loop reads CSVENWEANEQFF. In nucleotides, the CDR3 is TGCAGCGTTGAGAATTGGGAAGCGAATGAGCAGTTCTTC.

The CDR3 region is CASSLVPGVGEKLFF. In nucleotides, the CDR3 is TGCGCCAGCAGCTTGGTCCCAGGGGTTGGTGAAAAACTGTTTTTT. The chain links TRBV5-1 to TRBJ1-4; possibly TRBD1 for D (6 bases). This CDR3 region has 15 residues. Trimming left V 0 bases short and J 7 bases short, with 13 bases between. The germline gives CDR1 SGHRS, CDR2 YFSETQ. The full variable domain, its missing parts supplied by reference TRBV5-1 and TRBJ1-4, is KAGVTQTPRYLIKTRGQQVTLSCSPISGHRSVSWYQQTPGQGLQFLFEYFSETQRNKGNFPGRFSGRQFSNSRSEMNVSTLELGDSALYLCASSLVPGVGEKLFFGSGTQLSVL.

This clonotype occurred a few times. For the CDR3, the DNA is TGTGCCAGCAGCTCCTACCGGTTGTGGGACCAAGAGACCCAGTACTTC. Amino acids: CASSSYRLWDQETQYF. J is TRBJ2-5 and V is TRBV7-9; unclear D gene. Trimming took off 4 bases at V and 0 bases at J, with 15 bases between the two ends. Germline V gene lookup returns CDR1 SEHNR and CDR2 FQNEAQ (reference sequence). The CDR3 has 16 residues.

This clonotype was seen a few times. The DNA of the CDR3 is TGTGCCAGCAGTGAGGATGGTCAGGTCATCGGTGGAAACACCATATATTTT. Protein product: CASSEDGQVIGGNTIYF. The rearrangement links TRBV2 to TRBJ1-3; D is undetermined. The V gene lost 3 bases and the J gene lost 3 bases, with 18 bases spanning the gap. This CDR3 has 17 residues. Germline V gene data show CDR1 as SNHLY and CDR2 as FYNNEI.

A few counts support this clonotype. The CDR3, as DNA: TGCAGTGCTAGAGATACCGGGGGTGCCCCCTACGAGCAGTACTTC. This sequence encodes CSARDTGGAPYEQYF. V gene TRBV20-1 combines with J gene TRBJ2-7, with D tentatively TRBD2 (6 bases). The ends were cut back, 0 bases at V and 2 bases at J, with 14 bases in the middle. The germline V gene encodes CDR1 DFQATT and CDR2 SNEGSKA (reference sequence). The CDR3 spans 15 residues.

This clonotype was observed many times. The chain has TRBV9 and TRBJ2-1; 9 bases agree with TRBD1. In germline, CDR1 is SGDLS, CDR2 YYNGEE. The ends lost 4 bases at V and 6 bases at J; junction bases unmatched: 14. The CDR3 spans 17 residues. DNA of the CDR3: TGTGCCAGCAGCCTACCGAGGGGACAGGGTCCGGTCAATGAGCAGTTCTTC. Protein product: CASSLPRGQGPVNEQFF.

The gene calls are TRBV20-1 and TRBJ1-1; D uncertain. Looked up from germline, CDR1 is DFQATT and CDR2 is SNEGSKA (reference sequence). V dropped 6 bases and J dropped 0 bases, with 11 bases sitting between them. This CDR3 has 13 amino acids. The CDR3 coding sequence is TGCAGTGCCCGGGGTCTGGTGAACACTGAAGCTTTCTTT. The encoded protein is CSARGLVNTEAFF.

This chain uses TRBV5-1 with TRBJ1-2; D perhaps matches TRBD1 (5 bases). Germline CDR1 SGHRS, CDR2 YFSETQ. V was shortened by 4 bases and J by 7 bases, with 14 bases between the two germline ends. The length of the CDR3 is 13 residues. In nucleotides, the CDR3 is TGCGCCAGCAGCCCTGCTAGGGGCTCTGGCTACACCTTC. This codes for CASSPARGSGYTF.

This clonotype appeared many times. The chain has TRBV29-1 and TRBJ2-1, with unresolved D. Germline values: CDR1 SQVTM, CDR2 ANQGSEA. V was pared by 5 bases and J by 5 bases, with 4 bases between. CDR3 length equals 10 residues. In DNA form, the CDR3 reads TGCAGCGTTCTTCACAATGAGCAGTTCTTC. Translating it yields CSVLHNEQFF.

The chain couples TRBV5-6 to TRBJ2-3; D remains ambiguous. V was shortened by 0 bases and J by 5 bases, with 1 base between the two germline ends. The CDR3 consists of 11 residues. Germline values: CDR1 SGHDT, CDR2 YYEEEE. In DNA, the CDR3 is TGTGCCAGCAGCTTGGAAGATACGCAGTATTTT. It codes for CASSLEDTQYF.

The J gene is TRBJ1-3, the V gene TRBV4-2; the D is unclear. CDR1 and CDR2 (germline): LGHNA, YNFKEQ. The length of the CDR3 is 16 residues. Trimming stripped 5 bases from V and 2 bases from J, with 16 bases between. Here the CDR3 DNA reads TGTGCCAGCAGCAACGCCCTAGACGGGACTGGAAACACCATATATTTT. As protein: CASSNALDGTGNTIYF.

This chain links TRBV4-2 with TRBJ2-7; the D is unclear. V dropped 0 bases and J dropped 0 bases, with 3 bases sitting between them. CDR1 and CDR2 from the germline V gene are LGHNA and YNFKEQ. The CDR3 consists of 13 residues. CDR3 DNA sequence: TGTGCCAGCAGCCAAGAGATCTCCTACGAGCAGTACTTC. This translates into CASSQEISYEQYF.